This T cell receptor beta chain was documented in a study of T cell responses to AZD1222 COVID-19 vaccine (dated by TCRdb to 2020 to 2022). For context, the study as a whole: TCR sequencing covered 230 to 250 trial participants: roughly 200 given two doses of AZD1222 and 26 given two doses of MenACWY control vaccine. Trial participants were enrolled by age into 18-55, 56-69 and 70-plus year subgroups, with about 150, 27 and 61 TCR-sequenced participants respectively.

The CDR3 regions of human TCRbeta chains were analyzed by immunosequencing. Under the source paper's analysis protocol: Repertoire TCRs were matched against a reference library of SARS-CoV-2-specific TCRs generated with the MIRA antigen-specificity platform. Breadth meant the fraction of unique TCRs that were SARS-CoV-2-associated, whereas depth meant the fraction of total T cells that were SARS-CoV-2-associated. Using the MIRA data, every spike-specific TCR was mapped to the spike region that the TCR reacted to and assigned to either a CD4 or a CD8 class. Log10-transformed breadth and depth values were compared by one-way ANOVA with Sidak's multiple comparisons tests. Imported from immuneACCESS, the table was reduced by TCRdb to in-frame sequences with V and J called. These copies leave out some clones; in studies compared against another copy, an unresolved V gene accounts for under half, and the cause of the remainder is not known. That table supplies the V and J calls and clone size; D and trimming were determined from the DNA. This sample comprises under 200,000 clones, more than 75% of them detected only once. The top ten clonotypes cover 26% of the sample.

To note about this clone: Its antigen is still unknown. There are no base qualities to consult, and no much larger clone falls within one base.

The time point label for this specimen denotes: about 28 days (+/-7) after the second vaccine dose. AZD1222 recipients given second doses at about 4 weeks or at about 12 weeks were pooled, since spike-specific TCR depth and breadth were not found to differ between the two schedules. The vaccinee samples were drawn from two UK trials, COV001 and COV002, one of which was a single-blind randomized controlled phase 2/3 trial testing AZD1222 (ChAdOx1 nCoV-19) in healthy adults. For TCRbeta chain sequencing, PBMC samples from trial participants were taken at day 0 and at day 28 after the second dose. The full study reports these points: Because no samples from the day 14 peak response were available, repertoires could be characterized only after the peak T cell response. The 56-69-year group was small, and its depth increase did not reach significance, likely because of low power. CD4 TCRs associated with the vaccine covered the entire spike protein, and the dominant responses were in regions 160-218 and 743-854. Conclusions about previously exposed vaccinees were limited because only a handful of AZD1222 recipients were SARS-CoV-2 seropositive at baseline. Reportedly, close to half of the unique spike-specific TCRs recognized epitopes lying outside the regions that are mutated in the B.1.351 and B.1.1.7 variants. After two AZD1222 doses, spike-specific TCR breadth and depth were significantly higher than at day 0 and than in MenACWY recipients. Participants were mostly white British, with more females than males. The authors suggested clonal diversity may have been underestimated.

The sequencing used peripheral blood, collected 28 days after the second AZD1222 dose. The receptor was isolated from an adult who received the AZD1222 COVID-19 vaccine.

The nucleotide sequence reads as follows: TGTGCCAGCAGCTGGGACGGTGGCGGGGAGCTGTTTTTT. The encoded protein is CASSWDGGGELFF. In this chain, TRBV7-3 is recombined with TRBJ2-2, with the D call perhaps TRBD1 or TRBD2, as 5 bases match in each case. V and J lose 4 bases and 7 bases, and a span of 10 bases separates them. Its CDR3 holds 13 amino acids, cysteine through phenylalanine. Left in the record is the CDR3 DNA by itself, 39 bases read in frame from the first base. Taken from the germline V gene, the CDR1 and CDR2 loops are SGHTA and FQGTGA.